The subject of this entry is one TCR beta chain. Germline assignment: CDR1 GTSNPN and CDR2 SVGIG (reference sequence). The CDR3 spans 15 residues. Trimming took 1 base from V and 0 from J, leaving 10 bases between them. Time point described: before trial treatment. The data were taken from a study of low-dose radiotherapy and immunotherapy resistance in tumors. In the study overall: Fractions of 0.5 Gy went to Cohort 1 every 2 weeks, totaling 6.5 Gy.

Primers targeting TRAV and TRBV primed first-strand cDNA, covering alpha and beta chains. TCR amplification involved about 20 PCR cycles with a constant-region primer and V-primer adapter. TCRdb processed the reads anew with MiXCR; each CDR3 protein has one entry. Among tens of thousands of distinct CDR3 sequences, 9.4% were seen once, and the ten largest hold about 1%. The receptor's source is a male donor with prostate cancer. This chain uses TRBV30 with TRBJ2-1; unclear D gene. This specimen consisted of PBMCs, obtained before treatment. CDR3 in DNA: TGTGCCTGGAGTGAGTTCACGGCCTCCTACAATGAGCAGTTCTTC. Amino acid sequence: CAWSEFTASYNEQFF.